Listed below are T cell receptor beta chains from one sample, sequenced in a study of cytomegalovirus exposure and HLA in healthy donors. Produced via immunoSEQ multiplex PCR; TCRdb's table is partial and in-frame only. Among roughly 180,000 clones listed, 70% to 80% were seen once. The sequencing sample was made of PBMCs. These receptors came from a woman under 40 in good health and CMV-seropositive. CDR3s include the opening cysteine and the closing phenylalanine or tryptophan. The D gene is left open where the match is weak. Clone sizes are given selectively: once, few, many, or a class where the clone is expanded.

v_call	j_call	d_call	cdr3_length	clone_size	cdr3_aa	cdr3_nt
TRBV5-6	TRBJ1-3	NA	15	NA	CASSTRGAPGNTIYF	TGTGCCAGCAGCACGCGGGGGGCGCCTGGAAACACCATATATTTT
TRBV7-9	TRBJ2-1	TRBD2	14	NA	CATMTSGTRDEQFF	TGTGCCACAATGACTAGCGGGACTAGGGATGAGCAGTTCTTC
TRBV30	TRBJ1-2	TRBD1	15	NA	CAWSPPGTVNYGYTF	TGTGCCTGGAGTCCCCCCGGGACAGTTAACTATGGCTACACCTTC
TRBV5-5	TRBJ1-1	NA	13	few	CASSFHMNTEAFF	TGTGCCAGCAGCTTCCACATGAACACTGAAGCTTTCTTT
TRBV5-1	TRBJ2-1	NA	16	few	CASSPAARLGGNEQFF	TGCGCCAGCAGCCCAGCCGCCCGGCTAGGAGGGAATGAGCAGTTCTTC
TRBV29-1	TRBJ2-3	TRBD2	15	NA	CSVETSGISTDTQYF	TGCAGCGTCGAGACTAGCGGTATAAGCACAGATACGCAGTATTTT
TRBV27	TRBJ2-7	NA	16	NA	CASSLLRQAPPYEQYF	TGTGCCAGCAGTTTACTAAGACAGGCCCCCCCCTACGAGCAGTACTTC
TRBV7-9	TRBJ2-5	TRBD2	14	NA	CASSQGLTQETQYF	TGTGCCAGCAGTCAGGGACTAACACAAGAGACCCAGTACTTC
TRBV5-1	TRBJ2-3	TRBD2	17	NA	CASSLGFSGDFTDTQYF	TGCGCCAGCAGCTTAGGGTTTAGCGGGGACTTCACAGATACGCAGTATTTT
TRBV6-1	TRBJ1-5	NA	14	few	CASSGANSNQPQHF	TGTGCCAGCAGTGGGGCGAATAGCAATCAGCCCCAGCATTTT
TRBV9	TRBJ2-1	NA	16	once	CASSNYISPSYNEQFF	TGTGCCAGCAGCAACTATATATCCCCTTCCTACAATGAGCAGTTCTTC
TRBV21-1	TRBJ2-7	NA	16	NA	CASSKDARGRAYEQYF	TGTGCCAGCAGCAAAGATGCCAGGGGGCGAGCCTACGAGCAGTACTTC
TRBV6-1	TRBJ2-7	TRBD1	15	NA	CASTNRGSSSYEQYF	TGTGCCAGCACCAACAGGGGGTCGAGCTCCTACGAGCAGTACTTC
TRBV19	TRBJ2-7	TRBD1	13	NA	CASSKDREYEQYF	TGTGCCAGTAGTAAGGACAGGGAATACGAGCAGTACTTC
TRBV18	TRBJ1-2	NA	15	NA	CASSPPGGVAYGYTF	TGTGCCAGCTCACCACCGGGAGGGGTCGCCTATGGCTACACCTTC
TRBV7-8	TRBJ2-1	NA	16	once	CASSLTWQTGYNEQFF	TGTGCCAGCAGCTTAACTTGGCAGACGGGGTACAATGAGCAGTTCTTC
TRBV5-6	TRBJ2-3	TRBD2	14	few	CASSLLADTDTQYF	TGTGCCAGCAGCTTACTAGCGGACACAGATACGCAGTATTTT
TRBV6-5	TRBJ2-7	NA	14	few	CASSYQGTPYEQYF	TGTGCCAGCAGTTACCAGGGGACCCCCTACGAGCAGTACTTC
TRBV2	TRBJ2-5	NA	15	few	CASRQTVTGRETQYF	TGTGCCAGCAGACAAACCGTGACAGGACGGGAGACCCAGTACTTC
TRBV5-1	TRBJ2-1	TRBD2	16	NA	CASSTGLAARGDEQFF	TGCGCCAGCAGCACGGGACTAGCGGCCCGAGGGGATGAGCAGTTCTTC
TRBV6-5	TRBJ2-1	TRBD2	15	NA	CASSRGLAGEDEQFF	TGTGCCAGCAGTAGGGGACTAGCGGGTGAAGATGAGCAGTTCTTC
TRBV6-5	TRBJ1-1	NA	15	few	CASSLHRTGVTEAFF	TGTGCCAGCAGTCTTCATAGGACGGGGGTCACTGAAGCTTTCTTT
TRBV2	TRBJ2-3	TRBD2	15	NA	CASSTSGASTDTQYF	TGTGCCAGCAGCACTAGCGGGGCTAGCACAGATACGCAGTATTTT
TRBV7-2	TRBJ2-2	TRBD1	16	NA	CASSLVGTGGTGELFF	TGTGCCAGCAGCTTAGTAGGGACAGGGGGGACCGGGGAGCTGTTTTTT
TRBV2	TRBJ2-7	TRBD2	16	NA	CASSEEAAGAGNEQYF	TGTGCCAGCAGTGAAGAGGCGGCGGGAGCAGGGAACGAGCAGTACTTC
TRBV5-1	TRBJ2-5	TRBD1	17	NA	CASSPPLQGARQKTQYF	TGCGCCAGCAGTCCCCCCTTACAGGGGGCTAGACAAAAGACCCAGTACTTC
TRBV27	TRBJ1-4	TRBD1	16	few	CASSFLRDRGNEKLFF	TGTGCCAGCAGTTTTCTCCGGGACAGGGGGAATGAAAAACTGTTTTTT
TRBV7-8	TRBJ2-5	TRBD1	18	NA	CASSLVGRQGPYQETQYF	TGTGCCAGCAGCTTAGTAGGTCGACAGGGCCCGTACCAAGAGACCCAGTACTTC
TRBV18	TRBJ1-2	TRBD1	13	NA	CASSDGQGAGYTF	TGTGCCAGCTCGGATGGACAGGGGGCTGGCTACACCTTC